The subject of this entry is one T cell receptor (beta chain). Its antigen is unidentified. This record belongs to a study of OX40 agonist ivuxolimab in advanced cancers. Across the study: Patients treated during dose escalation were battling hepatocellular carcinoma, melanoma, renal cell or head and neck cancer.

Clones were read by immunoSEQ multiplex PCR, and TCRdb kept only the in-frame ones, dropping some. This table has under 60,000 clones, 90% appearing once. CDR3 length equals 16 residues. The V gene's germline CDR1 is SGHVS and CDR2 FNYEAQ. Trimming took 5 bases from V and 2 from J; bases not matched to a gene: 9. Study-wide results and limits: CD4+ and CD8+ T cells in blood underwent clonal expansion by week 6 at 0.1 to 3.0 mg/kg.

The gene calls are TRBV7-6 and TRBJ2-7; 10 bases are a match to TRBD1. This receptor was obtained from an adult with an advanced solid tumor such as melanoma, head and neck, liver or kidney cancer. Source: CD4+ or CD8+ T cells sorted from blood, taken in a trial of the OX40 agonist ivuxolimab. The CDR3 loop is CASSRMSGQGTYEQYF. The CDR3, as DNA: TGTGCCAGCAGCCGCATGTCGGGACAGGGGACCTACGAGCAGTACTTC.